A single sample gave rise to the 22 T cell receptor beta chains below, sequenced in a study of blood T cells in healthy people across ages. For the second PCR, which ran for roughly 7 to 11 cycles, a sample-barcoded 5' primer and a J-beta primer mix were used. MiXCR, run by TCRdb on the 5' RACE reads, gives a single entry per CDR3 protein. The sample consists of roughly 830,000 distinct CDR3 sequences, roughly 60% of them appearing once. Specimen: blood. These receptors all stem from a man younger than 45 in good health.

The chain combines TRBV27 with TRBJ2-7; perhaps TRBD2 as D (5 bases). This CDR3 has 10 amino acids. The germline CDR1 and CDR2 sequences are MNHEY and SMNVEV (reference sequence). The ends were cut back, 6 bases at V and 8 bases at J, with 8 bases in the middle. CDR3 in amino acids: CASRTGKQYF. For the CDR3, the DNA is TGTGCCAGCAGGACCGGGAAGCAGTACTTC.

The CDR3 DNA reads as TGTGCCAGCAGTGAAGGGTACCAGAGAACTTACGAGCAGTACTTC. It yields the protein CASSEGYQRTYEQYF. The rearrangement links TRBV6-1 to TRBJ2-7; no definite D call. V lost 1 base to trimming and J lost 4 bases, with 14 bases between them. In germline, CDR1 is MNHNS, CDR2 SASEGT. The CDR3 consists of 15 residues.

The sample holds a few counts of this clonotype. V gene TRBV29-1 combines with J gene TRBJ2-1; D is possibly TRBD2 (6 bases). In germline, CDR1 is SQVTM, CDR2 ANQGSEA. V was shortened by 6 bases and J by 9 bases, with 15 bases between the two germline ends. The CDR3 contains 12 residues. The CDR3 loop reads CSVARLVGEQFF. The CDR3 nucleotides read TGCAGCGTCGCAAGACTAGTGGGTGAGCAGTTCTTC.

This clonotype was seen only a few times. The rearrangement links TRBV12-3 or TRBV12-4 to TRBJ1-4; no clear D gene. The ends were cut back, 8 bases at V and 5 bases at J, with 15 bases in the middle. The CDR3 extends over 14 amino acids. CDR3 nucleotide sequence: TGTGCCAGCGCAATTTGGCGGGGAAATGAAAAACTGTTTTTT. Its translation: CASAIWRGNEKLFF.

Remarks on this clonotype: A much more abundant neighbour one base away suggests this may be a read error. The chain employs TRBV27 and TRBJ2-5, with 9 positions matching TRBD1. V was clipped by 2 bases and J by 11 bases; unmatched bases: 12. The germline V gene has CDR1 MNHEY and CDR2 SMNVEV (reference sequence). The CDR3 extends over 15 amino acids. The CDR3 region is CASSLVQGAYNEQYF. Written as DNA, the CDR3 is TGTGCCAGCAGTTTAGTACAGGGGGCGTACAATGAGCAGTACTTC.

The chain uses TRBV4-2 and TRBJ2-7; 7 positions agree with TRBD2. Germline CDR1 LGHNA, CDR2 YNFKEQ. With 0 bases clipped from V and 0 bases from J, the junction kept 5 bases outside the gene matches. The CDR3 loop spans 16 amino acids. The CDR3 loop is CASSQEAASGSYEQYF. DNA for the CDR3: TGTGCCAGCAGCCAAGAAGCGGCTAGCGGCTCCTACGAGCAGTACTTC.

The chain employs TRBV12-3 or TRBV12-4 and TRBJ2-3; 8 positions match TRBD1. The CDR3 has 16 residues. V trimming: 10 bases; J trimming: 2 bases; junction bases outside the gene matches: 14. CDR3 sequence: CATKFYAGGSTDTQYF. CDR3 bases: TGTGCCACCAAGTTTTACGCAGGGGGCTCCACAGATACGCAGTATTTT.

There are a few counts of this clonotype. The V gene is TRBV7-2, the J gene TRBJ2-7; 9 bases map to TRBD1. The V and J ends lost 8 bases and 4 bases, in that order; junction bases with no gene match: 9. Germline CDR1 reads SGHTA; CDR2 reads FQGNSA. The CDR3 is made up of 14 amino acids. CDR3 DNA: TGTGCCAGCGGCGAAGGGGGACAGGGATACGAGCAGTACTTC. Its protein product is CASGEGGQGYEQYF.

The gene calls are TRBV5-1 and TRBJ2-3; TRBD2 might be the D (5 bases). Trimming took off 8 bases at V and 1 base at J, with 17 bases between the two ends. Germline V gene lookup returns CDR1 SGHRS and CDR2 YFSETQ. The CDR3 consists of 15 residues. The CDR3 coding sequence is TGCGCCAGTTTGCCCGGTCGGCGGGGCACAGATACGCAGTATTTT. Translated, it gives CASLPGRRGTDTQYF.

This clonotype was detected only once. This sequence joins TRBV14 and TRBJ1-2, with a weak D call TRBD1 (6 bases). The CDR3 runs to 17 residues. V was trimmed by 1 base and J by 8 bases, leaving 23 bases between them. Germline CDR1 SGHDN, CDR2 FVKESK. CDR3 region: CASSQVCQGPPFGGYTF. The CDR3 DNA reads as TGTGCCAGCAGCCAAGTGTGCCAGGGGCCACCTTTCGGGGGCTACACCTTC.

The chain has TRBV15 and TRBJ2-7; D not resolved. Germline CDR1 LNHNV, CDR2 YYDKDF (reference sequence). This CDR3 has 15 residues. Trimming cost V 0 bases and J 2 bases, with 11 bases left between them. CDR3 sequence (DNA): TGTGCCACCAGCAGAGATATACAGTCACCCTACGAGCAGTACTTC. The encoded protein is CATSRDIQSPYEQYF.

The rearrangement uses TRBV10-3 and TRBJ2-3; maybe TRBD2 (6 bases). Trimming removed 0 bases from V and 2 bases from J, with 15 bases in between. Germline V gene data show CDR1 as ENHRY and CDR2 as SYGVKD. This CDR3 is built from 17 residues. CDR3 bases: TGTGCCATCAGTGAGTCGATTTCTGCGGGACTCACAGATACGCAGTATTTT. It translates to CAISESISAGLTDTQYF.

V is TRBV6-2 or TRBV6-3 and J is TRBJ2-3; 8 positions match TRBD2. The V segment lost 2 bases and the J segment 5 bases; nucleotides outside the gene matches: 12. In germline, CDR1 is MNHEY, CDR2 SVGEGT. The CDR3 spans 17 residues. In DNA, the CDR3 is TGTGCCAGCAGTTACGCCCCAGTGAGTAGCGGGAAAGATACGCAGTATTTT. Translating gives CASSYAPVSSGKDTQYF.

The count of this clonotype is one. This sequence joins TRBV6-5 and TRBJ2-1, with unresolved D. This CDR3 comprises 13 residues. Germline CDR1 and CDR2: MNHEY and SVGAGI. V lost 5 bases, J lost 10 bases, and 15 bases lay in between. CDR3 in amino acids: CASSDPGSYEQFF. CDR3 sequence (DNA): TGTGCCAGCAGTGACCCTGGGTCCTACGAGCAGTTCTTC.

This clonotype was observed a few times. The V gene is TRBV11-2, the J gene TRBJ2-1; possibly TRBD2 for D (5 bases). The CDR3 loop spans 17 amino acids. V gave up 1 base and J gave up 2 bases, with 15 bases separating them. CDR1 is SGHAT, CDR2 FQNNGV, per germline. CDR3 nucleotides: TGTGCCAGCAGCTTAGGTCCAGCGGTCCTCACCTACAATGAGCAGTTCTTC. Translating gives CASSLGPAVLTYNEQFF. The full variable domain, completed using reference TRBV11-2 and TRBJ2-1, is EAGVAQSPRYKIIEKRQSVAFWCNPISGHATLYWYQQILGQGPKLLIQFQNNGVVDDSQLPKDRFSAERLKGVDSTLKIQPAKLEDSAVYLCASSLGPAVLTYNEQFFGPGTRLTVL.

The rearrangement uses TRBV10-3 and TRBJ2-4, with D perhaps matching TRBD2 (5 bases). The J call is in doubt because the DNA end fits TRBJ2-7 better. The germline gives CDR1 ENHRY, CDR2 SYGVKD. The CDR3 contains 14 residues. CDR3 nucleotide sequence: TGTGCCATCAGAGAACGAGCGGAAAGCTACGAGCAGTACTTC. Translating it yields CAIRERAESYEQYF.

This rearrangement joins TRBV9 to TRBJ2-3; D gene unclear. Germline CDR1 is SGDLS and CDR2 is YYNGEE. This CDR3 comprises 15 residues. Trimming shortened V by 0 bases and J by 1 base, and 9 bases separated the two germline ends. The CDR3 bases are TGTGCCAGCAGCGTAGGTCCTCCGGGCACAGATACGCAGTATTTT. Its translation is CASSVGPPGTDTQYF.

The gene calls are TRBV7-3 and TRBJ2-5, with a weak D call TRBD2 (6 bases). The ends were cut back, 1 base at V and 2 bases at J, with 14 bases in the middle. The length of the CDR3 is 16 residues. CDR1 is SGHTA and CDR2 is FQGTGA in the germline V gene. The CDR3 nucleotides read TGTGCCAGCAGCTTAAACTCGCGGGGTGGTCAAGAGACCCAGTACTTC. It translates to CASSLNSRGGQETQYF.

Only one count was recorded for this clonotype. The chain employs TRBV20-1 and TRBJ2-4, with D possibly being TRBD1 (5 bases). The closer fit of TRBJ2-7 to the DNA end suggests the J call may be wrong. Germline V gene lookup returns CDR1 DFQATT and CDR2 SNEGSKA (reference sequence). The CDR3 is 15 amino acids. CDR3 sequence reads: CSARDLAGFTYEQYF. CDR3 DNA: TGCAGTGCTAGAGATCTGGCAGGGTTTACATACGAGCAGTACTTC.

The chain joins TRBV12-3 or TRBV12-4 to TRBJ2-3; 9 nucleotides match TRBD1. The CDR3 is 16 amino acids. After removal of 6 bases from V and 1 base from J, the junction contained 8 bases not matched to a gene. The CDR3 is CASSRLTGGGTDTQYF. The CDR3 region has the DNA TGTGCCAGCAGCCGACTGACAGGGGGTGGCACAGATACGCAGTATTTT.

This chain joins TRBV6-6 and TRBJ2-1; 8 bases line up with TRBD2. V lost 3 bases and J lost 7; bases outside the gene matches: 5. This CDR3 has 14 residues. Germline V gene sequence: CDR1 MNHNY, CDR2 SVGAGI (reference sequence). The CDR3 bases are TGTGCCAGCAGTTATCCGGGGGGGGTAAATGAGCAGTTCTTC. This codes for CASSYPGGVNEQFF.

This clonotype has just a few counts. The V gene is TRBV6-6, the J gene TRBJ2-3; the D call may be TRBD1 or TRBD2 (5 bases each). The CDR3 length is 13 residues. The V end was cut by 0 bases, the J end by 9 bases, with 10 bases between. Germline-derived CDR1 and CDR2 are MNHNY and SVGAGI (reference sequence). For the CDR3, the DNA is TGTGCCAGCAGTTACTCGGGACCGACGACGCAGTATTTT. Amino acid sequence: CASSYSGPTTQYF.